This TCR beta chain was observed in a study of T cell changes during pregnancy in multiple sclerosis. The repertoire was sequenced with immunoSEQ multiplex PCR; TCRdb's copy has only in-frame clones and lacks some. The sample consists of roughly 58,000 clones, over 85% of them appearing once. Germline V gives CDR1 MRHNA, CDR2 SNTAGT. With 3 bases clipped from V and 8 bases from J, the junction kept 4 bases outside the gene matches. CDR3 length equals 13 residues. The sequences come from CD8+ T cells from peripheral blood mononuclear cells, collected before pregnancy. This rearrangement joins TRBV6-4 to TRBJ1-1, with 9 bases that match TRBD1. This clonotype was sampled from a female donor with multiple sclerosis, enrolled in a pregnancy study. In nucleotides, the CDR3 is TGTGCCAGCAGTGATGGACAGGGGAGAGAAGCTTTCTTT. It is translated as CASSDGQGREAFF.